This T cell receptor (beta chain) was sequenced for a study of blood T cell repertoires in COVID-19. Only in-frame clones appear in the TCRdb table, and some are missing; sequencing was by immunoSEQ multiplex PCR. Among roughly 140,000 clones listed, around 84% were seen once. Sequencing was carried out using PBMCs or T cells enriched from blood (not recorded which). The clonotype originates from a man between 50 and 59 years old who had recovered from COVID-19.

In DNA form, the CDR3 reads TGTGCCAGCAGCTCGGGAGTGGCCTCTGGGGCCAACGTCCTGACTTTC. Translating gives CASSSGVASGANVLTF. The chain is built from TRBV5-4 and TRBJ2-6; a weak D match, TRBD2 (6 bases). Germline V lookup: CDR1 SGHNT, CDR2 YYREEE (reference sequence). V gave up 3 bases and J gave up 0 bases, with 10 bases separating them. CDR3 length: 16 amino acids.